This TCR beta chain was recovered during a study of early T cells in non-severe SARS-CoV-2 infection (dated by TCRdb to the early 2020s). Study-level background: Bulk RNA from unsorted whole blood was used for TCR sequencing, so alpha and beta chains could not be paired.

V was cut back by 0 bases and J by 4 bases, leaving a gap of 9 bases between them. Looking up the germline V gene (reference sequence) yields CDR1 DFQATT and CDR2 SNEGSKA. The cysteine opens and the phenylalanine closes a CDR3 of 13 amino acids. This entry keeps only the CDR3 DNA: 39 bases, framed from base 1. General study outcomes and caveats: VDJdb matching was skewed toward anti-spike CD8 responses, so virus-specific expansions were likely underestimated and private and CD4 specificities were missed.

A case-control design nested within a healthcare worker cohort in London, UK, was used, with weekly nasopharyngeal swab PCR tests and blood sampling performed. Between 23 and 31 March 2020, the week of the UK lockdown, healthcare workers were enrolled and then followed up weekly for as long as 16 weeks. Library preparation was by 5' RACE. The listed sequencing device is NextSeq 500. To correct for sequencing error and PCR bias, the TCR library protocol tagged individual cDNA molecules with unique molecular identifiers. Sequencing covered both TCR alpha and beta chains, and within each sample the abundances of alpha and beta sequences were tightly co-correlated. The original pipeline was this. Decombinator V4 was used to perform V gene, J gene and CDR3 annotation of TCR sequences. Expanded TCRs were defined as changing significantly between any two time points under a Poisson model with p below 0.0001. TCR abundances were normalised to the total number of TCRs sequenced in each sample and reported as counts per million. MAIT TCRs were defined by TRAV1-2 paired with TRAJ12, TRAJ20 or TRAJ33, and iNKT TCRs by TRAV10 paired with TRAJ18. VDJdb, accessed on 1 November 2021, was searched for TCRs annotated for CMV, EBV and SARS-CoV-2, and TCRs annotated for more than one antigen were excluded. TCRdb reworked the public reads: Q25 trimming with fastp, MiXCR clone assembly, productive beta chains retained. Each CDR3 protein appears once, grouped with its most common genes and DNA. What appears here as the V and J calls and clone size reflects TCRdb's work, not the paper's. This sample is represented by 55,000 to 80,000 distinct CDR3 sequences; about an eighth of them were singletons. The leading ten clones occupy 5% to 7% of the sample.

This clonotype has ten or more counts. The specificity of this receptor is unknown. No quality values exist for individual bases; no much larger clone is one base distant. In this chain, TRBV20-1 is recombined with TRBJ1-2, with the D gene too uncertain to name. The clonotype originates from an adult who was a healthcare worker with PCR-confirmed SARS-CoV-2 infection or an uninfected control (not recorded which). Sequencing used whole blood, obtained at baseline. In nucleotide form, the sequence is TGCAGTGCTAGAGAGGGCAAAGGCTATGGCTACACCTTC. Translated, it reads CSAREGKGYGYTF.